This entry lists 27 T cell receptor beta chains sequenced from one sample in a study of shared clonotypes between healthy human individuals (dated by TCRdb to 2018 to 2020). Preparation of the library involved the immunoSEQ multiplex PCR assay. Imported from immuneACCESS, the table was reduced by TCRdb to in-frame sequences with V and J called. These copies leave out some clones; in studies compared against another copy, an unresolved V gene accounts for under half, and the cause of the remainder is not known. For this sample the table gives some 580,000 clones, of which 98% were detected only once. 0.3% of the sample is taken by the ten largest. For the CD8 naive samples, CD45RO-negative cells were positively selected for CCR7, yielding a CD45RA+CCR7+ population from which TemRA cells were excluded. The sample comprised naive CD8+ T cells sorted from blood. The sample's cell subset or site label, decoded: CD45RA+CCR7+. The receptors were sampled from a man in his thirties or forties in good health.

The chain uses TRBV5-8 and TRBJ2-1, with TRBD2 identical over 11 bases. Germline CDR1 SGHTS, CDR2 YDEGEE. The CDR3 sequence is 15 residues long. The ends lost 2 bases at V and 7 bases at J; junction bases unmatched: 5. Here the CDR3 DNA reads TGTGCCAGCAGCTTTCCGGGACTAGCGGTGAATGAGCAGTTCTTC. It is translated as CASSFPGLAVNEQFF.

V usage is TRBV9 and J usage is TRBJ2-3, with 9 bases identical to TRBD2. Germline loops: CDR1 SGDLS, CDR2 YYNGEE. V lost 0 bases and J lost 0; bases outside the gene matches: 5. This CDR3 is 17 amino acids long. The CDR3 spells CASSVAGLALSTDTQYF. CDR3 nucleotide sequence: TGTGCCAGCAGCGTAGCGGGACTAGCTTTGAGCACAGATACGCAGTATTTT.

The chain couples TRBV5-5 to TRBJ2-3; a weak D match, TRBD1 (6 bases). V was trimmed by 4 bases and J by 2 bases, leaving 14 bases between them. The CDR3 runs 15 residues. Per germline, CDR1 SGHKS and CDR2 YYEKEE (reference sequence). The CDR3 DNA reads as TGTGCCAGCAGCACCTGGGACACGGACACAGATACGCAGTATTTT. Its protein is CASSTWDTDTDTQYF.

This chain uses TRBV7-9 with TRBJ2-1; D remains ambiguous. Germline loops: CDR1 SEHNR, CDR2 FQNEAQ (reference sequence). Trimming removed 4 bases from V and 5 bases from J, with 6 bases in between. The CDR3 has 12 residues. The CDR3 DNA reads TGTGCCAGCAGCTCGACGGACAATGAGCAGTTCTTC. Translation: CASSSTDNEQFF. Supplemented by reference TRBV7-9 and TRBJ2-1, the full variable domain reads DTGVSQNPRHKITKRGQNVTFRCDPISEHNRLYWYRQTLGQGPEFLTYFQNEAQLEKSRLLSDRFSAERPKGSFSTLEIQRTEQGDSAMYLCASSSTDNEQFFGPGTRLTVL.

The chain couples TRBV5-1 to TRBJ2-7, with TRBD2 identical over 11 bases. The CDR3 has 16 amino acids. CDR1 is SGHRS and CDR2 is YFSETQ in the germline V gene. After removal of 4 bases from V and 4 bases from J, the junction contained 10 bases not matched to a gene. Here the CDR3 reads CASSTTSGSEKYEQYF. In DNA form, the CDR3 reads TGCGCCAGCAGCACTACTAGCGGGAGTGAAAAATACGAGCAGTACTTC.

This chain uses TRBV7-9 with TRBJ2-1; D remains ambiguous. Trimming removed 4 bases from V and 7 bases from J, with 8 bases in between. The CDR3 totals 12 residues. Germline values: CDR1 SEHNR, CDR2 FQNEAQ (reference sequence). CDR3 in amino acids: CASSSPRNEQFF. In DNA, the CDR3 is TGTGCCAGCAGCTCACCTAGGAATGAGCAGTTCTTC.

The J gene is TRBJ2-1, the V gene TRBV5-1; possible D gene TRBD1, 6 bases. CDR1 is SGHRS and CDR2 is YFSETQ in the germline V gene. The V end was cut by 9 bases, the J end by 8 bases, with 21 bases between. The CDR3 runs 14 residues. CDR3 sequence reads: CATGIRGGFDEQFF. The CDR3 nucleotides read TGCGCCACCGGGATCAGGGGCGGGTTCGATGAGCAGTTCTTC. Using reference TRBV5-1 and TRBJ2-1 for the parts outside the CDR3, the full variable domain is KAGVTQTPRYLIKTRGQQVTLSCSPISGHRSVSWYQQTPGQGLQFLFEYFSETQRNKGNFPGRFSGRQFSNSRSEMNVSTLELGDSALYLCATGIRGGFDEQFFGPGTRLTVL.

This clone was counted a single time. The chain joins TRBV6-5 to TRBJ2-3; D unresolved. V shed 8 bases and J shed 0 bases, with 9 bases lying between them. Germline CDR1 is MNHEY and CDR2 is SVGAGI. The CDR3 has 13 amino acids. Here the CDR3 reads CASAVLSTDTQYF. CDR3 DNA sequence: TGTGCCAGCGCCGTTCTTAGCACAGATACGCAGTATTTT.

The chain employs TRBV5-6 and TRBJ2-7; TRBD2 matches at 8 bases. The CDR3 is made up of 14 amino acids. The germline V gene has CDR1 SGHDT and CDR2 YYEEEE. With V trimmed by 10 bases and J by 5 bases, 14 bases remained unmatched. CDR3 loop: CAAGRAGAVHEQYF. The CDR3 nucleotides read TGTGCCGCCGGCCGAGCGGGAGCGGTCCACGAGCAGTACTTC.

The chain has TRBV10-3 and TRBJ2-7, with 9 bases that match TRBD2. Germline CDR1 ENHRY, CDR2 SYGVKD. This CDR3 has 13 amino acids. Trimming took 10 bases from V and 5 from J; bases not matched to a gene: 9. CDR3 region: CASKAGGLHEQYF. The CDR3 bases are TGTGCCAGCAAAGCGGGAGGCCTCCACGAGCAGTACTTC.

This clone was counted between two and nine times. J is TRBJ2-1 and V is TRBV27; weak D call: TRBD1 (5 bases). The germline V gene encodes CDR1 MNHEY and CDR2 SMNVEV (reference sequence). The V end lost 5 bases, the J end lost 8 bases, and 10 bases lay between the germline ends. The CDR3 runs to 12 residues. The CDR3 loop is CASSQIGDEQFF. The CDR3 DNA follows: TGTGCCAGCAGTCAAATAGGGGATGAGCAGTTCTTC.

V usage is TRBV7-9 and J usage is TRBJ2-4; TRBD1 aligns across 9 bases. The CDR3 is made up of 18 amino acids. J was trimmed by 3 bases and V by 5 bases; bases with no gene match: 14. Germline V lookup: CDR1 SEHNR, CDR2 FQNEAQ (reference sequence). In DNA form, the CDR3 reads TGTGCCAGCAGCCGAGGACAGGGGCGCGGGATCGACAAAAACATTCAGTACTTC. Its protein product is CASSRGQGRGIDKNIQYF.

The V call is TRBV6-1, the J call TRBJ2-7, with 8 bases that match TRBD1. The V segment lost 8 bases and the J segment 3 bases; nucleotides outside the gene matches: 6. CDR3 length: 13 residues. Germline-derived CDR1 and CDR2 are MNHNS and SASEGT. The CDR3 DNA follows: TGTGCCAGCGACGGGACAGGAGACTACGAGCAGTACTTC. It specifies CASDGTGDYEQYF.

The chain employs TRBV11-2 and TRBJ2-5; D gene unclear. CDR3 size: 13 residues. The V gene lost 6 bases and the J gene lost 4 bases, with 12 bases spanning the gap. The V gene's germline CDR1 is SGHAT and CDR2 FQNNGV. The CDR3 nucleotides are TGTGCCAGCAGTATTTTTGACCCAGAGACCCAGTACTTC. Protein product: CASSIFDPETQYF.

J is TRBJ2-1 and V is TRBV30; D is perhaps TRBD2 (5 bases). This CDR3 spans 12 amino acids. Germline assignment: CDR1 GTSNPN and CDR2 SVGIG (reference sequence). Trimming shortened V by 0 bases and J by 7 bases, and 7 bases separated the two germline ends. The CDR3 reads CAWSVRGNEQFF. The CDR3 DNA reads TGTGCCTGGAGTGTACGAGGGAATGAGCAGTTCTTC.

CDR3 sequence (DNA): TGCAGCGTTGACGTTGGGGCCGCGCGTGTGGTTTGGGAGCGTGAAGCTTTCTTT. The encoded protein is CSVDVGAARVVWEREAFF. The chain has TRBV29-1 and TRBJ1-1; D is perhaps TRBD1 (5 bases). CDR3 length: 18 amino acids. Trimming shortened V by 3 bases and J by 7 bases, and 30 bases separated the two germline ends. Germline V CDR1 and CDR2: SQVTM, ANQGSEA. The full variable domain, rest sourced from reference TRBV29-1 and TRBJ1-1, is SAVISQKPSRDICQRGTSLTIQCQVDSQVTMMFWYRQQPGQSLTLIATANQGSEATYESGFVIDKFPISRPNLTFSTLTVSNMSPEDSSIYLCSVDVGAARVVWEREAFFGQGTRLTVV.

V is TRBV5-5 and J is TRBJ2-7; TRBD2 aligns across 8 bases. The V gene's germline CDR1 is SGHKS and CDR2 YYEKEE (reference sequence). V shed 3 bases and J 1 base; nucleotides not matched to a gene: 15. The CDR3 loop spans 18 amino acids. CDR3 protein: CASSWGFGLREASYEQYF. CDR3 DNA sequence: TGTGCCAGCAGCTGGGGGTTCGGCTTGCGGGAGGCTTCCTACGAGCAGTACTTC. The variable domain in full, completed from reference TRBV5-5 and TRBJ2-7, reads DAGVTQSPTHLIKTRGQQVTLRCSPISGHKSVSWYQQVLGQGPQFIFQYYEKEERGRGNFPDRFSARQFPNYSSELNVNALLLGDSALYLCASSWGFGLREASYEQYFGPGTRLTVT.

The chain carries TRBV4-1 and TRBJ2-7, with TRBD1 matching 11 bases. With 5 bases clipped from V and 2 bases from J, the junction kept 8 bases outside the gene matches. Germline loops: CDR1 MGHRA, CDR2 YSYEKL. The CDR3 loop spans 16 amino acids. The CDR3 bases are TGCGCCAGCAGCGACCCGATGGGACAGGGGGCCTACGAGCAGTACTTC. It codes for CASSDPMGQGAYEQYF.

The chain joins TRBV28 to TRBJ2-1; maybe TRBD2 (6 bases). CDR1 MDHEN and CDR2 SYDVKM come from the germline V gene. V gave up 6 bases and J gave up 2 bases, with 20 bases separating them. The CDR3 covers 17 residues. The CDR3 reads CASSPLSGPLTYNEQFF. As DNA, the CDR3 is TGTGCCAGCAGCCCTCTGAGCGGGCCACTTACCTACAATGAGCAGTTCTTC.

V and J are TRBV7-9 and TRBJ1-1; D unresolved. The CDR3 loop spans 13 amino acids. Germline CDR1 SEHNR, CDR2 FQNEAQ (reference sequence). V lost 4 bases and J 3 bases, leaving 9 bases between the germline ends. CDR3 sequence (DNA): TGTGCCAGCAGCTCGCTCTTCGACACTGAAGCTTTCTTT. Amino acids: CASSSLFDTEAFF. The variable domain in full, with the rest retrieved from reference TRBV7-9 and TRBJ1-1, is DTGVSQNPRHKITKRGQNVTFRCDPISEHNRLYWYRQTLGQGPEFLTYFQNEAQLEKSRLLSDRFSAERPKGSFSTLEIQRTEQGDSAMYLCASSSLFDTEAFFGQGTRLTVV.

V is TRBV7-2 and J is TRBJ1-2; no clear D. This CDR3 has 14 residues. Germline CDR1 is SGHTA and CDR2 is FQGNSA. Trimming cost V 2 bases and J 13 bases, with 20 bases left between them. The CDR3 region is CASSLTSSNAGCTF. CDR3 nucleotide sequence: TGTGCCAGCAGCTTAACCAGCTCCAATGCGGGATGCACCTTC.

The chain uses TRBV4-1 and TRBJ1-1, with 8 bases lining up with TRBD1. V was clipped by 6 bases and J by 3 bases; unmatched bases: 3. This CDR3 is built from 13 residues. The V gene's germline CDR1 is MGHRA and CDR2 YSYEKL. Here the CDR3 DNA reads TGCGCCAGCAGGACAGGGGACCACACTGAAGCTTTCTTT. Translated, it gives CASRTGDHTEAFF.

This clone was observed a single time. The chain carries TRBV25-1 and TRBJ2-2; maybe TRBD1 (5 bases). Germline assignment: CDR1 MGHDK and CDR2 SYGVNS. V lost 10 bases and J lost 0, with 21 bases in between. The CDR3 spans 17 residues. CDR3 sequence (DNA): TGTGCCATCCTAGTCCTCCGTCAGGGTCCGAACACCGGGGAGCTGTTTTTT. This encodes CAILVLRQGPNTGELFF.

The CDR3 nucleotides are TGTGCCAGCAGCCCGACTAGTTCCTACAATGAGCAGTTCTTC. The encoded protein is CASSPTSSYNEQFF. This sequence joins TRBV7-9 and TRBJ2-1, with D perhaps matching TRBD2 (6 bases). This CDR3 region has 14 residues. V was trimmed by 5 bases and J by 1 base, leaving 9 bases between them. Germline V CDR1 and CDR2: SEHNR, FQNEAQ (reference sequence).

The rearrangement joins TRBV10-3 to TRBJ2-1; D gene ambiguous. The CDR3 is 15 residues long. CDR1 is ENHRY and CDR2 is SYGVKD in the germline V gene. The V and J ends lost 3 bases and 0 bases respectively, with 9 bases between them. CDR3 loop: CAISDRQSSYNEQFF. CDR3 bases: TGTGCCATCAGTGATCGGCAAAGCTCCTACAATGAGCAGTTCTTC.

The chain employs TRBV2 and TRBJ2-6; no clear D gene. The CDR3 is 16 residues long. V was trimmed by 1 base and J by 0 bases, leaving 7 bases between them. Per germline, CDR1 SNHLY and CDR2 FYNNEI. Written as DNA, the CDR3 is TGTGCCAGCAGTGAAGGGCACCTCTCTGGGGCCAACGTCCTGACTTTC. The encoded protein is CASSEGHLSGANVLTF.

The V gene is TRBV7-9, the J gene TRBJ2-7; tentatively, D is TRBD1 (6 bases). V lost 3 bases and J lost 0, with 9 bases in between. The germline V gene encodes CDR1 SEHNR and CDR2 FQNEAQ (reference sequence). This CDR3 contains 14 residues. The CDR3 coding sequence is TGTGCCAGCAGCTTCCGGGACAACTCCTACGAGCAGTACTTC. Amino acid sequence: CASSFRDNSYEQYF. The whole variable domain, filled in from reference TRBV7-9 and TRBJ2-7, reads DTGVSQNPRHKITKRGQNVTFRCDPISEHNRLYWYRQTLGQGPEFLTYFQNEAQLEKSRLLSDRFSAERPKGSFSTLEIQRTEQGDSAMYLCASSFRDNSYEQYFGPGTRLTVT.